The 9 T cell receptor beta chains below all came from one sample that was sequenced in a study of blood T cell repertoires in COVID-19. Some clones are missing from TCRdb's copy, which holds only in-frame ones; the method was immunoSEQ multiplex PCR. The sample has fewer than 350,000 clones, 85% seen once. The specimen sequenced was PBMCs or T cells enriched from blood (not recorded which). The receptors derive from a woman in her 30s who had been exposed to COVID-19.

The chain joins TRBV24-1 to TRBJ2-3; 9 bases align to TRBD1. There are 15 residues in the CDR3. V lost 2 bases, J lost 6 bases, and 5 bases stayed unmatched. Germline V gene lookup returns CDR1 KGHDR and CDR2 SFDVKD. CDR3 in amino acids: CATSDWTGAGDTQYF. CDR3 DNA: TGTGCCACCAGTGATTGGACAGGGGCTGGGGATACGCAGTATTTT.

This chain links TRBV4-2 with TRBJ2-1; D perhaps matches TRBD2 (5 bases). Trimming removed 4 bases from V and 0 bases from J, with 7 bases in between. This CDR3 comprises 14 residues. Per germline, CDR1 LGHNA and CDR2 YNFKEQ. CDR3 amino acids: CASSLRGSYNEQFF. The CDR3 DNA is TGTGCCAGCAGCCTTCGGGGCTCCTACAATGAGCAGTTCTTC.

The chain has TRBV12-3 or TRBV12-4 and TRBJ2-1; TRBD2 agrees at 8 bases. Trimming at V came to 6 bases and at J to 8 bases, leaving 6 bases not matched to a gene. CDR3 size: 13 residues. This chain's CDR3 is CASRVSGGYEQFF. The CDR3 DNA sequence: TGTGCCAGCAGAGTATCGGGGGGGTATGAGCAGTTCTTC.

There are a few counts of this clone. This rearrangement joins TRBV2 to TRBJ1-1; 9 nucleotides match TRBD1. Germline assignment: CDR1 SNHLY and CDR2 FYNNEI. CDR3 length: 11 residues. Unmatched junction bases numbered 4, after V lost 6 bases and J lost 11 bases. In nucleotides, the CDR3 is TGTGCCAGCAGAGACAGGGGGGTGGCTTTCTTT. This encodes CASRDRGVAFF.

The V and J genes are TRBV7-3 and TRBJ2-5; the match to TRBD2 covers 12 bases. This CDR3 is built from 15 residues. Germline V lookup: CDR1 SGHTA, CDR2 FQGTGA. With 4 bases clipped from V and 4 bases from J, the junction kept 4 bases outside the gene matches. DNA of the CDR3: TGTGCCAGCAGCTCGCCTAGCGGGGGGGCAGAGACCCAGTACTTC. Residues: CASSSPSGGAETQYF.

The chain links TRBV5-6 to TRBJ1-2; no clear D. This CDR3 has 13 amino acids. Germline loops: CDR1 SGHDT, CDR2 YYEEEE. V was shortened by 0 bases and J by 0 bases, with 3 bases between the two germline ends. The CDR3, as DNA: TGTGCCAGCAGCTTGGGCGCTAACTATGGCTACACCTTC. It is translated as CASSLGANYGYTF.

With regard to this clone: Different DNA sequences within this sample yield the same CDR3. The CDR3 sequence is CASSSSRGEQYF. The DNA of the CDR3 is TGTGCCAGCAGCTCGAGCCGAGGTGAGCAGTACTTC. This chain uses TRBV7-9 with TRBJ2-7; no reliable D call. Deletions cut 4 bases from V and 7 bases from J, with 11 bases between. This CDR3 comprises 12 residues. CDR1 and CDR2 from the germline V gene are SEHNR and FQNEAQ (reference sequence).

The chain couples TRBV7-8 to TRBJ1-1; D perhaps matches TRBD1 (6 bases). Germline values: CDR1 SGHVS, CDR2 FQNEAQ. V lost 1 base and J 10 bases, leaving 13 bases between the germline ends. This CDR3 has 13 amino acids. The CDR3: CASSLDGGLLAFF. The CDR3 DNA reads TGTGCCAGCAGCTTAGACGGGGGGCTTTTAGCTTTCTTT.

This chain connects TRBV14 to TRBJ1-1, with 8 bases matching TRBD1. The CDR3 length is 16 residues. V lost 1 base and J lost 5; bases outside the gene matches: 9. The germline V gene encodes CDR1 SGHDN and CDR2 FVKESK. The CDR3 sequence is CASSQGGQGRGTEAFF. For the CDR3, the DNA is TGTGCCAGCAGCCAAGGCGGACAGGGAAGGGGTACTGAAGCTTTCTTT.